This TCR beta chain was recovered during a study of blood T cell repertoires in COVID-19 (dated by TCRdb to the early 2020s). Background on the whole study: Recovered participants in ImmuneRACE Cohort 3 were defined as having two consecutive negative NP/OP PCR tests, clearance from a healthcare professional, or resolution of symptoms. Where available, HLA class I and class II types were obtained from metadata supplied by the sample provider rather than from assay-based typing. The material from the prospective study consisted of cDNA or gDNA derived from T cells, B-cell-depleted T cells, or PBMCs. Deeply sampled blood TCRbeta repertoires from subjects exposed to, actively infected with, or recovered from COVID-19 were included in the dataset. The samples were drawn from two sources: the first 160 participants of the ongoing ImmuneRACE study, and 950 to 1,500 subjects contributed by 6 global collaborators. Sample metadata almost always included a de-identified subject ID, COVID-19 status, age in years and sex. Collaborator samples came from the United States, Italy and Spain and covered acute and convalescent phases of COVID-19. A freely available public database, intended as a resource for researchers studying the immune response to SARS-CoV-2, is where the repertoires were released.

In the prospective study, participants were 18 to 89 years old, resided in about two dozen geographic areas of the United States, and were enrolled through a virtual design. To assign participants to cohorts, the prospective study relied on clinical history that participants themselves reported in a screening survey and a study questionnaire. Mobile phlebotomists in the prospective study collected whole blood, serum and a nasopharyngeal or oropharyngeal swab from every participant. Additional blood draws and questionnaires over a 2-month period could optionally be provided by prospective study participants. Before DNA extraction, prospective study blood samples were shipped either frozen or at room temperature. TCRbeta CDR3 regions were amplified from genomic DNA using the immunoSEQ Assay, a bias-controlled multiplex PCR. The published analysis was carried out like this. The number of nucleated cells in each sample was estimated by amplification of reference gene primers within the assay. To quantify the absolute abundance of each unique TCRbeta CDR3 rearrangement, sequence reads were collapsed and filtered. For each sample, productive Simpson clonality was calculated as the square root of Simpson's diversity index over productive rearrangements. In TCRdb, the immuneACCESS table is reduced to in-frame sequences with V and J assigned. These tables do not hold every clone; where another copy was compared, an unresolved V gene accounts for under half, and the others remain unexplained. V and J calls plus clone size are reproduced from that table; the DNA served to infer D and trimming. The sample records under 300,000 clones, 88% of which are singletons. Over 2% of the sample is in the top ten clones.

V was cut back by 2 bases and J by 1 base, leaving a gap of 12 bases between them. Spanning cysteine to phenylalanine, the CDR3 consists of 15 amino acids. Just the 45-base CDR3 DNA is kept, in frame starting at base 1. The germline V gene sets CDR1 to SNHLY and CDR2 to FYNNEI. Concerning this clone itself: The specificity of this receptor is unknown. No much larger clone exists at a distance of one base, and base qualities are not known.

Study-wide findings and limitations: The quantity of clinical and demographic metadata differed by source and by participant and was supplied without curation.

This sequence was found in a woman aged 60 to 75 in a cohort exposed to, infected with or recovered from COVID-19 (not recorded which). Sequencing input: PBMCs or T cells enriched from blood (not recorded which). This receptor chain uses TRBV2 and TRBJ2-7, and possibly TRBD1, on 5 matching bases. The bases are TGTGCCAGCAGTGAATTGGACATAGTGTCCTACGAGCAGTACTTC. Its translation is CASSELDIVSYEQYF.